This T cell receptor beta chain derives from a study of CD8+CD57+ T cells in acquired aplastic anemia. In the study overall: Sorting CD4+ and CD8+ cells gave DNA averaging about 3.1 ug.

It was patients with CD8+CD57+ cell expansion by flow cytometry who were chosen for sequencing. This clonotype has at least ten counts. No antigen is known for it. Study-level points and caveats: Found in both controls and patients were twenty-nine CD8+ CDR3 sequences. Significant differences in CD8+ Simpson's diversity were not observed between patients and controls.

This CDR3 has 14 residues. Germline V lookup: CDR1 SGDLS, CDR2 YYNGEE. V gave up 1 base and J gave up 1 base, with 7 bases separating them. TCR beta VDJ and CDR3 profiles were obtained from a genomic DNA template. TCRdb called the reads again in MiXCR, with one record for every CDR3 protein. This table holds approximately 170,000 distinct CDR3 sequences, roughly 50% found once. The sample comprised sorted CD4+, CD8+, or CD8+CD57+ T cells (not recorded which) from PBMCs. The chain recombines TRBV9 with TRBJ2-3; D is unresolved. This TCR derives from a human donor with aplastic anemia. The chain's CDR3 is CASSVMTGTDTQYF. DNA of the CDR3: TGTGCCAGCAGCGTAATGACCGGCACAGATACGCAGTATTTT.